This TCR beta chain was sequenced in a study of shared clonotypes between healthy human individuals. Comments on this clone: Its antigen is not known. Other DNA sequences in the sample encode the same CDR3.

Findings and limits, study-wide: Only a few donors were included, so the genetic and exposure-history diversity represented was limited.

Here immunoSEQ multiplex PCR was the method, and the copy in TCRdb shows in-frame clones only, minus some. The sample lists 950,000 to 1,100,000 clones, 70% to 80% occurring once. The CDR3 has 14 residues. Germline CDR1 reads LNHNV; CDR2 reads YYDKDF (reference sequence). V lost 0 bases to trimming and J lost 2 bases, with 5 bases between them. This sequence joins TRBV15 and TRBJ1-5; perhaps TRBD1 as D (5 bases). The TCR sequence derives from a man younger than 35 in good health. Some clones in this sample may be carry-over from other donors' samples. Sequenced material: memory CD4+ T cells from PBMCs. Subset specified: CD45RA-negative fraction. The CDR3 spells CATSREGGNQPQHF. The CDR3 DNA follows: TGTGCCACCAGCAGAGAAGGGGGCAATCAGCCCCAGCATTTT.